This TCR beta chain was obtained from a study of blood T cell repertoires in COVID-19. Study as a whole: Samples came from the United States, Italy and Spain, spanning acute and convalescent COVID-19.

The V gene's germline CDR1 is LNHDA and CDR2 SQIVND (reference sequence). The germline V and J ends were trimmed by 8 bases and 0 bases, with 11 bases remaining between them. The CDR3 loop spans 13 amino acids. The study recruited people aged about 18 to 89 years across 20 to 30 US areas. Recovery among Cohort 3 donors was established by two negative PCRs, clearance, or symptom resolution. Original data processing: Researchers report that nucleated cell counts were estimated from reference gene primer amplification. Sequencing was performed with immunoSEQ multiplex PCR; in TCRdb, only in-frame clones are kept and a portion is missing. D and trimming were read from the DNA, whereas the V and J calls and clone size are those reported in that table. The profile shows a few hundred thousand clones, 80% to 90% of them singletons.

The sequence was obtained from a man aged 25 to 40 who had recovered from COVID-19. The chain combines TRBV19 with TRBJ2-7; D perhaps matches TRBD1 (5 bases). What was sequenced was PBMCs or T cells enriched from blood (not recorded which). The CDR3 DNA is TGTGCCAGTCAAAGGACACACTCCTACGAGCAGTACTTC. It specifies CASQRTHSYEQYF.